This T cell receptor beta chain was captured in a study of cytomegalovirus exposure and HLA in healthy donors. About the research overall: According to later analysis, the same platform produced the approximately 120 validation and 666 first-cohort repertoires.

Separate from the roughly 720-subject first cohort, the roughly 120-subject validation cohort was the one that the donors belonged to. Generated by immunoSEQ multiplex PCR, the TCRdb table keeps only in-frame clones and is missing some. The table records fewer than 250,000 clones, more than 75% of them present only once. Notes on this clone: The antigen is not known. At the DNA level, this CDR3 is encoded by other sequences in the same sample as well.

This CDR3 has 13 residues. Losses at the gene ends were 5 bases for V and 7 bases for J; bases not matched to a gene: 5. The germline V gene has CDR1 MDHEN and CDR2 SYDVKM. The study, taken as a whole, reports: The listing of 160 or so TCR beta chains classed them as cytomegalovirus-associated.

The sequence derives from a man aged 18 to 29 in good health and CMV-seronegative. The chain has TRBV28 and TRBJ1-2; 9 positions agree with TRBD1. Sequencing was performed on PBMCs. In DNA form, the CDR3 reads TGTGCCAGCAGTATACAGGGGGCGCGTGGCTACACCTTC. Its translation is CASSIQGARGYTF.